The 23 T cell receptor beta chains below were found in one sample sequenced in a study of cytomegalovirus exposure and HLA in healthy donors. 60 Vbeta and 13 Jbeta primers were used in PCR. TCRdb's table, derived via immunoSEQ multiplex PCR, lists solely in-frame clones and lacks some. This repertoire shows about 130,000 clones, 74% found once; its top ten account for around 7%. The specimen sequenced was PBMCs. These receptor sequences come from a middle-aged man in good health and CMV-seropositive.

V and J are TRBV29-1 and TRBJ2-1; D not certain. Trimming took off 3 bases at V and 3 bases at J, with 3 bases between the two ends. Germline values: CDR1 SQVTM, CDR2 ANQGSEA. The CDR3 runs to 11 residues. CDR3 region: CSVDLYNEQFF. CDR3 DNA sequence: TGCAGCGTTGATCTCTACAATGAGCAGTTCTTC.

This sequence joins TRBV19 and TRBJ2-7; D may be TRBD1 (6 bases). The ends were cut back, 6 bases at V and 0 bases at J, with 15 bases in the middle. CDR1 is LNHDA, CDR2 SQIVND, per germline (reference sequence). The CDR3 is 15 amino acids. Here the CDR3 DNA reads TGTGCCAGTAGCCTACAGGGCCACTACTCCTACGAGCAGTACTTC. Its protein is CASSLQGHYSYEQYF.

The V gene is TRBV11-1, the J gene TRBJ1-4; D possibly corresponds to TRBD1 (5 bases). Germline V gene data show CDR1 as SGHAT and CDR2 as FQDESV (reference sequence). The CDR3 extends over 15 amino acids. V was trimmed by 5 bases and J by 6 bases, leaving 16 bases between them. The CDR3 region has the DNA TGTGCCAGCAGCCGATCCGGGACTGTCCATGAAAAACTGTTTTTT. This sequence encodes CASSRSGTVHEKLFF.

J is TRBJ1-4 and V is TRBV7-8; 7 positions match TRBD1. Germline assignment: CDR1 SGHVS and CDR2 FQNEAQ. The J segment lost 7 bases and the V segment lost 6 bases, leaving 5 bases of the junction unmatched. CDR3 length: 13 residues. The CDR3 nucleotides read TGTGCCAGCAGTCCACAGGGGCGTGAAAAACTGTTTTTT. This encodes CASSPQGREKLFF.

The V gene is TRBV7-9, the J gene TRBJ1-1; maybe TRBD1 (6 bases). Trimming took 1 base from V and 4 from J, leaving 13 bases between them. The CDR3 has 15 residues. Per the germline V gene, CDR1 is SEHNR and CDR2 is FQNEAQ (reference sequence). CDR3: CASSLGGLGGTEAFF. Here the CDR3 DNA reads TGTGCCAGCAGCTTAGGGGGGCTTGGGGGCACTGAAGCTTTCTTT.

In DNA form, the CDR3 reads TGTGCCAGCAGTAAACCCCTTCTAGTACCACCAGCCGACAATGAGCAGTTCTTC. This codes for CASSKPLLVPPADNEQFF. The chain links TRBV27 to TRBJ2-1; D is unclear. The germline V gene encodes CDR1 MNHEY and CDR2 SMNVEV (reference sequence). The CDR3 is 18 amino acids. V was cut by 5 bases and J by 5 bases, with 25 bases left in between.

Turning to this clone: Other nucleotide sequences in the sample specify the same CDR3. V usage is TRBV6-5 and J usage is TRBJ2-3; a possible D gene is TRBD1 (6 bases). The germline V and J ends were trimmed by 4 bases and 5 bases, with 13 bases remaining between them. The CDR3 runs 14 residues. Germline values: CDR1 MNHEY, CDR2 SVGAGI. The CDR3 loop reads CASSWGQGRDTQYF. The CDR3 region has the DNA TGTGCCAGCAGTTGGGGGCAGGGGAGAGATACGCAGTATTTT.

V and J are TRBV27 and TRBJ1-5; perhaps TRBD1 as D (6 bases). Germline CDR1 and CDR2: MNHEY and SMNVEV (reference sequence). This CDR3 spans 16 amino acids. Trimming cost V 4 bases and J 3 bases, with 16 bases left between them. For the CDR3, the DNA is TGTGCCAGCAGTTCTGGACAGAGAACCACCAATCAGCCCCAGCATTTT. It specifies CASSSGQRTTNQPQHF.

This clone was observed a few times. The DNA of the CDR3 is TGTGCCAGCAGTGACGTTGCAGTCAATCAGCCCCAGCATTTT. Protein sequence: CASSDVAVNQPQHF. The chain couples TRBV2 to TRBJ1-5; D is unclear. V was cut by 3 bases and J by 3 bases, with 9 bases left in between. This CDR3 spans 14 amino acids. Germline CDR1 and CDR2: SNHLY and FYNNEI. The whole variable domain, filled in from reference TRBV2 and TRBJ1-5, reads EPEVTQTPSHQVTQMGQEVILRCVPISNHLYFYWYRQILGQKVEFLVSFYNNEISEKSEIFDDQFSVERPDGSNFTLKIRSTKLEDSAMYFCASSDVAVNQPQHFGDGTRLSIL.

By share, this clone counts as large. In the same sample, other DNA sequences code for this CDR3. The chain uses TRBV28 and TRBJ2-7; 9 nucleotides agree with TRBD1. Germline CDR1 reads MDHEN; CDR2 reads SYDVKM. CDR3 length: 13 residues. V lost 6 bases, J lost 4 bases, and 4 bases stayed unmatched. The CDR3 bases are TGTGCCAGCAGCGTCGGGACAGGGTACGAGCAGTACTTC. This translates into CASSVGTGYEQYF.

V gene TRBV6-5 combines with J gene TRBJ1-2; D unclear. Germline V lookup: CDR1 MNHEY, CDR2 SVGAGI. Trimming cost V 0 bases and J 2 bases, with 10 bases left between them. The CDR3 length is 15 residues. CDR3 bases: TGTGCCAGCAGTTACTCTAGGAGTCCCAACTATGGCTACACCTTC. Protein sequence: CASSYSRSPNYGYTF.

The chain combines TRBV19 with TRBJ2-3; 7 bases match TRBD2. CDR1 LNHDA and CDR2 SQIVND come from the germline V gene (reference sequence). The CDR3 length is 14 residues. The junction had 11 bases not matched to a gene; V was cut back by 10 bases and J by 4 bases. The CDR3 DNA sequence: TGTGCCACCGGACTAGGAGGTCCTCCAGATACGCAGTATTTT. Its protein product is CATGLGGPPDTQYF.

The chain links TRBV5-4 to TRBJ2-2; 7 bases align to TRBD2. Trimming at V came to 4 bases and at J to 3 bases, leaving 12 bases not matched to a gene. CDR1 is SGHNT and CDR2 is YYREEE in the germline V gene (reference sequence). This CDR3 spans 17 amino acids. The chain's CDR3 is CASSEGLTSVDTGELFF. The CDR3 DNA is TGTGCCAGCAGCGAGGGCCTTACTAGCGTTGACACCGGGGAGCTGTTTTTT. The full variable domain, rest sourced from reference TRBV5-4 and TRBJ2-2, is ETGVTQSPTHLIKTRGQQVTLRCSSQSGHNTVSWYQQALGQGPQFIFQYYREEENGRGNFPPRFSGLQFPNYSSELNVNALELDDSALYLCASSEGLTSVDTGELFFGEGSRLTVL.

The rearrangement links TRBV18 to TRBJ2-1, with D possibly matching TRBD2 (7 bases). V was shortened by 0 bases and J by 6 bases, with 15 bases between the two germline ends. Looked up from germline, CDR1 is KGHSH and CDR2 is LQKENI. This CDR3 contains 16 residues. CDR3 bases: TGTGCCAGCTCACCACCGGGGGGGGCTCTACGCAATGAGCAGTTCTTC. Translated: CASSPPGGALRNEQFF.

The gene calls are TRBV11-2 and TRBJ2-1, with D perhaps matching TRBD2 (5 bases). The CDR3 has 15 residues. The germline gives CDR1 SGHAT, CDR2 FQNNGV. Trimming shortened V by 5 bases and J by 3 bases, and 14 bases separated the two germline ends. CDR3 coding DNA: TGTGCCAGCAGCCTTGGACTCCGAGACTACAATGAGCAGTTCTTC. Translation gives CASSLGLRDYNEQFF.

The rearrangement links TRBV2 to TRBJ1-6; 7 nucleotides match TRBD1. The CDR3 is 15 amino acids. Germline lookup yields CDR1 SNHLY and CDR2 FYNNEI. V shed 7 bases, J shed 5 bases, and the junction held 8 bases outside the gene matches. CDR3 sequence: CASNRQGANNSPLHF. CDR3 nucleotides: TGTGCCAGCAACCGACAGGGCGCGAATAATTCACCCCTCCACTTT. The full variable domain, in which reference TRBV2 and TRBJ1-6 provide the parts outside the CDR3, is EPEVTQTPSHQVTQMGQEVILRCVPISNHLYFYWYRQILGQKVEFLVSFYNNEISEKSEIFDDQFSVERPDGSNFTLKIRSTKLEDSAMYFCASNRQGANNSPLHFGNGTRLTVT.

The V call is TRBV9, the J call TRBJ2-7, with 7 positions matching TRBD2. Trimming at V came to 1 base and at J to 0 bases, leaving 7 bases not matched to a gene. The CDR3 extends over 16 amino acids. Germline loops: CDR1 SGDLS, CDR2 YYNGEE. This chain's CDR3 is CASSVRGGVGSYEQYF. DNA of the CDR3: TGTGCCAGCAGCGTACGTGGGGGGGTGGGCTCCTACGAGCAGTACTTC.

V and J are TRBV7-8 and TRBJ1-1; D gene unclear. In germline, CDR1 is SGHVS, CDR2 FQNEAQ. The V end was cut by 3 bases, the J end by 4 bases, with 12 bases between. CDR3 size: 14 residues. The CDR3 reads CASSLTLRGTEAFF. For the CDR3, the DNA is TGTGCCAGCAGCTTGACCCTTCGGGGCACTGAAGCTTTCTTT. Combining the CDR3 with reference TRBV7-8 and TRBJ1-1 gives the whole variable domain GAGVSQSPRYKVAKRGQDVALRCDPISGHVSLFWYQQALGQGPEFLTYFQNEAQLDKSGLPSDRFFAERPEGSVSTLKIQRTQQEDSAVYLCASSLTLRGTEAFFGQGTRLTVV.

This rearrangement joins TRBV12-5 to TRBJ2-5; TRBD1 agrees at 9 bases. J lost 5 bases, V lost 6 bases, and 4 bases had no gene match. The CDR3 runs 13 residues. Germline CDR1 LGHNT, CDR2 FRNRAP. The chain's CDR3 is CASGRDRGETQYF. The DNA for the CDR3 is TGTGCTAGTGGACGTGACAGGGGGGAGACCCAGTACTTC.

This clone has a single count. V usage is TRBV7-2 and J usage is TRBJ2-7; D is perhaps TRBD1 (5 bases). The CDR3 runs to 14 residues. V was shortened by 4 bases and J by 4 bases, with 14 bases between the two germline ends. Per the germline V gene, CDR1 is SGHTA and CDR2 is FQGNSA. In nucleotides, the CDR3 is TGTGCCAGCAGCTCCTGGACCAGGGAATACGAGCAGTACTTC. Encoded protein: CASSSWTREYEQYF.

The chain joins TRBV6-6 to TRBJ2-5, with D hard to call. V was pared by 5 bases and J by 4 bases, with 5 bases between. The CDR3 runs to 11 residues. Germline V lookup: CDR1 MNHNY, CDR2 SVGAGI (reference sequence). In DNA form, the CDR3 reads TGTGCCAGCAGTGGCGGAGAGACCCAGTACTTC. Amino acids: CASSGGETQYF.

V and J are TRBV30 and TRBJ2-7, with unresolved D. This CDR3 has 12 amino acids. V lost 1 base and J 3 bases, leaving 7 bases between the germline ends. Germline V gene data show CDR1 as GTSNPN and CDR2 as SVGIG (reference sequence). In DNA, the CDR3 is TGTGCCTGGAGTGGGAGTTACTACGAGCAGTACTTC. This codes for CAWSGSYYEQYF.

This rearrangement joins TRBV28 to TRBJ2-5; TRBD2 aligns across 8 bases. The CDR3 runs to 15 residues. The V gene end was trimmed by 8 bases and the J gene end by 2 bases; junction bases not matched to a gene: 10. Germline-derived CDR1 and CDR2 are MDHEN and SYDVKM. As DNA, the CDR3 is TGTGCCAGCTGTCTCCTGCCGGGAGGGCAAGAGACCCAGTACTTC. Translated, it gives CASCLLPGGQETQYF.